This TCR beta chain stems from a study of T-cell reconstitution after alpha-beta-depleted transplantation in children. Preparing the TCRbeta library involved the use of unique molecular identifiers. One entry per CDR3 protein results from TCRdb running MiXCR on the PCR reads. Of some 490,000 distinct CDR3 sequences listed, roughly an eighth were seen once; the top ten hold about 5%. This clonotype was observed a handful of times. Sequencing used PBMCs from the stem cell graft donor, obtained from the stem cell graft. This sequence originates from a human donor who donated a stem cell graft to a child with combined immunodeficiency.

CDR3 sequence: CSAREGTSGGAADTQYF. DNA of the CDR3: TGCAGTGCTAGAGAAGGGACCAGCGGGGGGGCTGCAGATACGCAGTATTTT. The chain is built from TRBV20-1 and TRBJ2-3; 10 nucleotides line up with TRBD2. The germline V gene has CDR1 DFQATT and CDR2 SNEGSKA (reference sequence). Losses at the gene ends were 0 bases for V and 4 bases for J; bases not matched to a gene: 10. The CDR3 has 17 residues.